This T cell receptor beta chain was captured in a study of shared clonotypes between healthy human individuals. Per sorted-subset replicate PCR, input was approximately 180 ng DNA, representing around 28,000 T cell genomes. The protocol was immunoSEQ multiplex PCR, while the TCRdb copy is restricted to in-frame clones and leaves out a portion. The sample includes some 1.1 million clones, approximately 75% seen only once; the top ten take over 0.8%. V was trimmed by 1 base and J by 0 bases, leaving 18 bases between them. Per the germline V gene, CDR1 is SGHDT and CDR2 is YYEEEE. This CDR3 has 18 residues. Those who donated were healthy HIV-negative adults, with no recent acute infections or vaccinations reported. Notes on the study in general: In general, naive subsets displayed greater estimated richness than memory subsets did. Some naive CD4 clonotypes, roughly 5%, turned up in common across a few donors.

This clone was detected ten times or more. What it binds is not known. Sequenced material: memory CD4+ T cells from PBMCs. This sample's subset: CD45RA-negative fraction. The sequence was obtained from a young man in good health. Some clones in this sample may be carry-over from other donors' samples. V and J are TRBV5-6 and TRBJ2-3, with D unclear. CDR3 loop: CASSLIFSLTSSTDTQYF. The CDR3 nucleotides are TGTGCCAGCAGCTTGATCTTTAGCCTAACCTCTAGCACAGATACGCAGTATTTT.